A selection of T cell receptor beta chains follows, all from one sample in a study of blood T cells in healthy people across ages. A single record per CDR3 protein comes from TCRdb applying MiXCR to the 5' RACE reads. The table shows around 800,000 distinct CDR3 sequences, with 35% to 60% occurring only once. What was sequenced was blood. The receptors stem from an elderly man in good health. CDR3s include the opening cysteine and the closing phenylalanine or tryptophan. The D gene is left open where the match is weak. Size is stated for part of the rows, as once, few or many counts, or as a class when the clone is expanded.

abundance	v_gene	d_gene	j_gene	CDR3nt	CDR3aa
.	TRBV7-2	.	TRBJ2-3	TGTGCCAGCAGCTCCCTCTGGGGCCATCCTGACACAGATACGCAGTATTTT	CASSSLWGHPDTDTQYF
few	TRBV12-3/TRBV12-4	.	TRBJ2-7	TGTGCCAGCAGTTTAAACGAACACTCCTACGAGCAGTACTTC	CASSLNEHSYEQYF
.	TRBV28	.	TRBJ1-6	TGTGCCAGCTACGCTGGGGCGGCAACTTCACCCCTCCACTTT	CASYAGAATSPLHF
.	TRBV5-5	.	TRBJ2-5	TGTGCCAGCAGCTTGTTAACTACCCAAGAGACCCAGTACTTC	CASSLLTTQETQYF
.	TRBV29-1	.	TRBJ2-5	TGCAGCGTTGAACCGACAGCAAGCTACTTGGAGACCCAGTACTTC	CSVEPTASYLETQYF
.	TRBV6-5	TRBD1	TRBJ2-7	TGTGCCAGCAGTTACTGGACAGGGGAAAACGAGCAGTACTTC	CASSYWTGENEQYF
many	TRBV5-1	.	TRBJ2-7	TGCGCCAGCAGCTTGGCTGGAGCCAATTACGAGCAGTACTTC	CASSLAGANYEQYF
.	TRBV5-1	TRBD2	TRBJ2-3	TGCGCCAGCAGCCATGTCGGGGCAGCGGGAGTAAAAGATACGCAGTATTTT	CASSHVGAAGVKDTQYF
few	TRBV4-2	.	TRBJ2-7	TGTGCCAGCAGCCAAGAACGAAGGGTGGGAGAGCAGTACTTC	CASSQERRVGEQYF
few	TRBV7-3	.	TRBJ2-7	TGTGCCAGCAGCCCTTCCCCGGGGGCGGTCCACGAGCAGTACTTC	CASSPSPGAVHEQYF
.	TRBV20-1	.	TRBJ1-4	TGCAGTGCGATTTCGACGGAGCCCCTTAATGAAAAACTGTTTTTT	CSAISTEPLNEKLFF
.	TRBV5-1	.	TRBJ1-2	TGCGCCAGCAGCTTGGAGCAGGGCCGCTATGGCTACACCTTC	CASSLEQGRYGYTF
many	TRBV12-3/TRBV12-4	.	TRBJ2-7	TGTGCCAGCAGTCCGGCGGACCTGAGCTCCTACGAGCAGTACTTC	CASSPADLSSYEQYF
.	TRBV15	TRBD1	TRBJ2-2	TGTGCCACCAGCAGCAGACAGGGTGTTGATACCGGGGAGCTGTTTTTT	CATSSRQGVDTGELFF
.	TRBV4-2	TRBD1	TRBJ1-1	TGTGCCAGCAGCCGCCGTGAGGGGGCTAACGCTGAAGCTTTCTTT	CASSRREGANAEAFF
.	TRBV7-9	.	TRBJ2-4	TGTGCCAGCAGTTCGGGAATTTTGGGGCAAAACATTCAGTACTTC	CASSSGILGQNIQYF
.	TRBV25-1	.	TRBJ1-4	TGTGCCAGCAGTACCGCGGGGGCGCCTGAAAAACTGTTTTTT	CASSTAGAPEKLFF
.	TRBV20-1	TRBD2	TRBJ2-5	TGCAGTGCGACTAGCGGGGTCCAAGAGACCCAGTACTTC	CSATSGVQETQYF
.	TRBV4-3	.	TRBJ2-1	TGCGCCAGCAGCCAAGAGGGGCAGGGAAGGAATGAGCAGTTCTTC	CASSQEGQGRNEQFF
.	TRBV20-1	.	TRBJ2-7	TGCAACCCCGGGACCGGACCCTACGAGCAGTACTTC	CNPGTGPYEQYF
.	TRBV3-1	.	TRBJ1-4	TGTGCCAGCAGCCAAGATTCAGCAACTAATGAAAAACTGTTTTTT	CASSQDSATNEKLFF
many	TRBV9	.	TRBJ2-4	TGTGCCAGCAGCGGCGGGGAAAACATTCAGTACTTC	CASSGGENIQYF
.	TRBV5-6	.	TRBJ1-5	TGTGCCAGCAGCACCCAGGGTTTCAATCAGCCCCAGCATTTT	CASSTQGFNQPQHF
.	TRBV25-1	.	TRBJ2-7	TGTGCCAGCAGAGGCAGGGTTTGGGAGCAGTACTTC	CASRGRVWEQYF
few	TRBV12-3/TRBV12-4	.	TRBJ1-5	TGTGCCAGCAGTTTATGGCCAGGGAATAGCAATCAGCCCCAGCATTTT	CASSLWPGNSNQPQHF
.	TRBV7-2	TRBD1	TRBJ1-2	TGTGCCAGCAGCCGTCCGTGGACAGGTTTTGGCTACACCTTC	CASSRPWTGFGYTF
.	TRBV6-1	TRBD2	TRBJ2-7	TGTGCCAGCAACCCTAGCGGGACGGTATACGAGCAGTACTTC	CASNPSGTVYEQYF
few	TRBV6-5	.	TRBJ1-1	TGTGCCAGCCAGACAGGCTTCACTGAAGCTTTCTTT	CASQTGFTEAFF
.	TRBV20-1	.	TRBJ2-3	TGCAGTGCTAGGGACCCCATCACAGCTAGTTGGGGCGATACGCAGTATTTT	CSARDPITASWGDTQYF
.	TRBV7-9	.	TRBJ1-4	TGTGCCAGCAGCTTAATGGGCTTATCCGCAACTAATGAAAAACTGTTTTTT	CASSLMGLSATNEKLFF
.	TRBV20-1	.	TRBJ2-1	TGCAGTGCCCTTGGGTCACAAGAGACCCAGTTCTTC	CSALGSQETQFF
.	TRBV5-6	TRBD2	TRBJ2-5	TGTGCCAGCAGCTGGGGGACTAGCGGGAAAGAGACCCAGTACTTC	CASSWGTSGKETQYF
few	TRBV28	.	TRBJ1-6	TGTGCCAGTAGGGCGGCAATACGATCACCCCTCCACTTT	CASRAAIRSPLHF
.	TRBV20-1	.	TRBJ1-5	TGCAGTGCTAGTCCAAACAATCAGCCCCAGCATTTT	CSASPNNQPQHF
.	TRBV4-2	.	TRBJ2-3	TGTGCCAGCAGCCAAGATAGAAGGGTCATGAGCGGACTTGCCACAGATACGCAGTATTTT	CASSQDRRVMSGLATDTQYF
.	TRBV20-1	.	TRBJ2-6	TGCAGTGCTAGAGATCGGGGATTCGGGGCCAACGTCCCGACTTTC	CSARDRGFGANVPTF
.	TRBV29-1	.	TRBJ1-1	TGCAGCGTTGATGGCAACATGAACACTGAAGCTTTCTTT	CSVDGNMNTEAFF
few	TRBV12-3/TRBV12-4	TRBD2	TRBJ2-1	TGTGCCAGCACCCAAGGGGCGGGAGTAGGGAATGAGCAGTTCTTC	CASTQGAGVGNEQFF
few	TRBV7-2	TRBD2	TRBJ2-7	TGTGCCAGCAGCTTAGGGGGTAGCGGGTCCACCTACGAGCAGTACTTC	CASSLGGSGSTYEQYF
.	TRBV7-9	TRBD2	TRBJ2-3	TGTGCCAGCAGCCCTCCGCTTGGGAGGGAAAGTACGCAGTATTTT	CASSPPLGRESTQYF